The 30 T cell receptor beta chains listed next were all sequenced from one sample in a study of T cell changes during pregnancy in multiple sclerosis. The repertoire was sequenced with immunoSEQ multiplex PCR; TCRdb's copy has only in-frame clones and lacks some. The sample lists some 69,000 clones, approximately 94% occurring once. The sequencing here drew on peripheral blood, taken in the second trimester of pregnancy. These receptors all stem from a female donor in good health, enrolled as a control in a pregnancy study.

The chain couples TRBV29-1 to TRBJ2-7; 9 bases match TRBD1. This CDR3 is 13 amino acids long. Losses at the gene ends were 4 bases for V and 6 bases for J; bases not matched to a gene: 7. Germline values: CDR1 SQVTM, CDR2 ANQGSEA. CDR3 protein: CSVGGTGNLEQYF. The DNA of the CDR3 is TGCAGCGTTGGTGGGACAGGGAATCTCGAGCAGTACTTC.

The chain joins TRBV5-4 to TRBJ2-7; D might be TRBD1 (6 bases). Per the germline V gene, CDR1 is SGHNT and CDR2 is YYREEE (reference sequence). Trimming shortened V by 0 bases and J by 1 base, and 14 bases separated the two germline ends. The CDR3 has 16 amino acids. Written as DNA, the CDR3 is TGTGCCAGCAGCTTGGCTGGGGGCCGATCATCCTACGAGCAGTACTTC. Encoded protein: CASSLAGGRSSYEQYF.

The rearrangement uses TRBV2 and TRBJ1-2, with D unresolved. The CDR3 length is 14 residues. V lost 1 base and J 8 bases, leaving 14 bases between the germline ends. In germline, CDR1 is SNHLY, CDR2 FYNNEI. CDR3 sequence reads: CASSEERAGRGYTF. In nucleotides, the CDR3 is TGTGCCAGCAGTGAAGAGAGGGCTGGGAGGGGCTACACCTTC.

The chain has TRBV15 and TRBJ1-5; D possibly corresponds to TRBD1 (6 bases). The CDR3 covers 18 residues. Germline V gene data show CDR1 as LNHNV and CDR2 as YYDKDF (reference sequence). V lost 8 bases, J lost 5 bases, and 28 bases lay in between. For the CDR3, the DNA is TGTGCCACCGTCCGTCGTGCCATCTTGGGGACATCTGATCAGCCCCAGCATTTT. Its translation: CATVRRAILGTSDQPQHF.

The chain has TRBV19 and TRBJ2-2, with 9 bases identical to TRBD2. V lost 5 bases to trimming and J lost 7 bases; unmatched junction nucleotides: 14. There are 17 residues in the CDR3. Germline-derived CDR1 and CDR2 are LNHDA and SQIVND (reference sequence). The CDR3 bases are TGTGCCAGTAGTGTGGCGGGGGGGCCTCACTCTGGCGGGGAGCTGTTTTTT. Protein sequence: CASSVAGGPHSGGELFF.

The rearrangement uses TRBV19 and TRBJ1-4; no reliable D call. Per germline, CDR1 LNHDA and CDR2 SQIVND (reference sequence). The CDR3 spans 13 residues. Trimming left V 3 bases short and J 8 bases short, with 10 bases between. DNA for the CDR3: TGTGCCAGTAGTATTGGAGCAGTAGAAAAACTGTTTTTT. This encodes CASSIGAVEKLFF.

The chain joins TRBV5-1 to TRBJ1-6; tentatively, D is TRBD1 (6 bases). The ends were cut back, 3 bases at V and 5 bases at J, with 12 bases in the middle. CDR1 is SGHRS, CDR2 YFSETQ, per germline. The CDR3 length is 15 residues. For the CDR3, the DNA is TGCGCCAGCAGCTCCAGGGGCCGCAATAATTCACCCCTCCACTTT. Encoded protein: CASSSRGRNNSPLHF.

The genes are TRBV6-4 and TRBJ2-2, with 11 bases identical to TRBD1. Per germline, CDR1 MRHNA and CDR2 SNTAGT. This CDR3 is built from 15 residues. With V trimmed by 3 bases and J by 3 bases, 0 bases remained unmatched. The CDR3 nucleotides read TGTGCCAGCAGTGAGGGACAGGGGGACACCGGGGAGCTGTTTTTT. It encodes CASSEGQGDTGELFF.

The DNA of the CDR3 is TGTGCCAGCAGCCTAGTCGCCGGGGAGCTGTTTTTT. It is translated as CASSLVAGELFF. The chain has TRBV27 and TRBJ2-2, with D unclear. Trimming took off 6 bases at V and 6 bases at J, with 8 bases between the two ends. The CDR3 is made up of 12 amino acids. Germline V CDR1 and CDR2: MNHEY, SMNVEV (reference sequence).

The rearrangement links TRBV7-3 to TRBJ2-3, with 10 positions matching TRBD2. The V segment lost 5 bases and the J segment 2 bases; nucleotides outside the gene matches: 13. This CDR3 has 18 residues. The germline gives CDR1 SGHTA, CDR2 FQGTGA. The CDR3 DNA sequence: TGTGCCAGCAGCCTCGGTTGGCAGCGGGGGGGAGACACAGATACGCAGTATTTT. Its protein product is CASSLGWQRGGDTDTQYF.

The V and J genes are TRBV7-9 and TRBJ1-4; D is perhaps TRBD1 (5 bases). V lost 4 bases and J lost 8, with 17 bases in between. CDR1 is SEHNR, CDR2 FQNEAQ, per germline (reference sequence). The CDR3 is 15 residues long. The CDR3 region has the DNA TGTGCCAGCAGCTACTCCCAGGGCGGGGACGAAAAACTGTTTTTT. Amino acids: CASSYSQGGDEKLFF.

This sequence joins TRBV5-3 and TRBJ2-1, with 9 bases that match TRBD2. TRBV5-3 is an open reading frame, and its role is uncertain. After removal of 9 bases from V and 8 bases from J, the junction contained 15 bases not matched to a gene. The CDR3 has 15 amino acids. Here the CDR3 reads CAKTPASGVFDEQFF. The CDR3, as DNA: TGTGCCAAAACCCCGGCTAGCGGGGTCTTTGATGAGCAGTTCTTC.

The chain joins TRBV4-1 to TRBJ1-2; the D gene is possibly TRBD1 (6 bases). The CDR3 is 15 amino acids. Looked up from germline, CDR1 is MGHRA and CDR2 is YSYEKL. Trimming removed 0 bases from V and 7 bases from J, with 15 bases in between. CDR3 in DNA: TGCGCCAGCAGCCAAGACCTCCAGGGGTATCGTGGCTACACCTTC. Translation gives CASSQDLQGYRGYTF.

The chain recombines TRBV6-6 with TRBJ1-1; D is uncertain. CDR3 length: 12 residues. V was clipped by 2 bases and J by 1 base, with 2 bases between them. CDR1 is MNHNY, CDR2 SVGAGI, per germline (reference sequence). CDR3 loop: CASSYQNTEAFF. CDR3 nucleotides: TGTGCCAGCAGTTACCAGAACACTGAAGCTTTCTTT.

The DNA for the CDR3 is TGTGCCAACTTAGGTGGAGGGTACAATGAGCAGTTCTTC. Its protein product is CANLGGGYNEQFF. The rearrangement uses TRBV28 and TRBJ2-1, with D possibly matching TRBD2 (6 bases). The germline CDR1 and CDR2 sequences are MDHEN and SYDVKM. This CDR3 has 13 amino acids. The V end was cut by 10 bases, the J end by 4 bases, with 14 bases between.

The chain uses TRBV10-3 and TRBJ2-3, with 10 bases lining up with TRBD1. The V and J ends lost 0 bases and 14 bases, in that order; junction bases with no gene match: 5. Germline CDR1 ENHRY, CDR2 SYGVKD. This CDR3 has 13 residues. The CDR3 region has the DNA TGTGCCATCAGTGAGTCTCCGGGACAGGGGCCGTATTTT. This gives the protein CAISESPGQGPYF.

V and J are TRBV27 and TRBJ2-1, with TRBD1 matching 7 bases. This CDR3 region has 15 residues. Trimming removed 3 bases from V and 9 bases from J; junction bases left unmatched: 11. Germline V lookup: CDR1 MNHEY, CDR2 SMNVEV (reference sequence). The CDR3 DNA reads TGTGCCAGCAGTTTTCCCTCGACAGGGACGGGTGAGCAGTTCTTC. It encodes CASSFPSTGTGEQFF.

This clone was seen a few times. The DNA of the CDR3 is TGTGCCAGCAGCTTGGAGGCAGGGAAGTCACCCCTCCACTTT. The encoded protein is CASSLEAGKSPLHF. This sequence joins TRBV5-8 and TRBJ1-6, with D tentatively TRBD1 (5 bases). The CDR3 totals 14 residues. The germline V gene encodes CDR1 SGHTS and CDR2 YDEGEE. The ends were cut back, 0 bases at V and 10 bases at J, with 11 bases in the middle.

The chain employs TRBV4-3 and TRBJ2-3; weak D call: TRBD2 (7 bases). The CDR3 runs to 18 residues. The V gene's germline CDR1 is LGHNA and CDR2 YSLEER. V was cut by 0 bases and J by 4 bases, with 20 bases left in between. This CDR3 is CASSQDLGEGGVADTQYF. The CDR3 DNA reads as TGCGCCAGCAGCCAAGATCTGGGGGAGGGGGGCGTGGCAGATACGCAGTATTTT.

The rearrangement links TRBV7-6 to TRBJ2-5, with 10 bases that match TRBD1. The V gene's germline CDR1 is SGHVS and CDR2 FNYEAQ. This CDR3 has 16 amino acids. V trimming: 4 bases; J trimming: 2 bases; junction bases outside the gene matches: 7. The CDR3 DNA follows: TGTGCCAGCAGCTCGGGACAGGGGCTTGAGCAAGAGACCCAGTACTTC. Amino acid sequence: CASSSGQGLEQETQYF. Full variable domain (rest looked up from reference TRBV7-6 and TRBJ2-5): GAGVSQSPRYKVTKRGQDVALRCDPISGHVSLYWYRQALGQGPEFLTYFNYEAQQDKSGLPNDRFSAERPEGSISTLTIQRTEQRDSAMYRCASSSGQGLEQETQYFGPGTRLLVL.

The rearrangement uses TRBV7-2 and TRBJ1-2; D is ambiguous. The CDR3 covers 14 residues. From germline, CDR1 is SGHTA and CDR2 FQGNSA. V was pared by 5 bases and J by 3 bases, with 13 bases between. DNA for the CDR3: TGTGCCAGCAGCCCATTCGAGGTCGACTATGGCTACACCTTC. Its protein is CASSPFEVDYGYTF.

The chain links TRBV29-1 to TRBJ2-1; 8 bases map to TRBD1. This CDR3 is built from 15 residues. J was trimmed by 7 bases and V by 6 bases; bases with no gene match: 14. The V gene's germline CDR1 is SQVTM and CDR2 ANQGSEA. CDR3 sequence (DNA): TGCAGCGTACTCGCCCGGACAGGGAAAGTAAATGAGCAGTTCTTC. This sequence encodes CSVLARTGKVNEQFF.

The V gene is TRBV5-1, the J gene TRBJ2-2; weak D call: TRBD1 (6 bases). Germline CDR1 SGHRS, CDR2 YFSETQ. The CDR3 runs to 16 residues. The V and J ends lost 2 bases and 3 bases respectively, with 14 bases between them. CDR3 sequence (DNA): TGCGCCAGCAGCTTCCGGGACACTAGGGACACCGGGGAGCTGTTTTTT. The encoded protein is CASSFRDTRDTGELFF.

V and J are TRBV7-6 and TRBJ1-3; TRBD1 agrees at 7 bases. The junction had 9 bases not matched to a gene; V was cut back by 5 bases and J by 5 bases. Germline V CDR1 and CDR2: SGHVS, FNYEAQ. This CDR3 contains 15 residues. The CDR3 coding sequence is TGTGCCAGCAGCCCGACAGGGATACACAGAAACACCATATATTTT. It encodes CASSPTGIHRNTIYF.

The chain couples TRBV5-1 to TRBJ1-1; maybe TRBD1 (5 bases). The CDR3 spans 14 residues. Germline V gene lookup returns CDR1 SGHRS and CDR2 YFSETQ. V lost 4 bases to trimming and J lost 0 bases, with 10 bases between them. The CDR3 DNA reads as TGCGCCAGCAGCCCAGGACACATGAACACTGAAGCTTTCTTT. Protein product: CASSPGHMNTEAFF.

The J gene is TRBJ1-1, the V gene TRBV18; perhaps TRBD1 as D (5 bases). Between the trimmed V and J ends, which lost 3 bases and 1 base, there was a span of 9 bases. The CDR3 has 14 residues. CDR1 is KGHSH and CDR2 is LQKENI in the germline V gene. The CDR3 DNA follows: TGTGCCAGCTCACCGGCCAGGGAGAACACTGAAGCTTTCTTT. The encoded protein is CASSPARENTEAFF.

This sequence joins TRBV6-6 and TRBJ1-3; 10 nucleotides agree with TRBD1. The ends lost 5 bases at V and 1 base at J; junction bases unmatched: 5. This CDR3 contains 16 residues. Germline V gives CDR1 MNHNY, CDR2 SVGAGI (reference sequence). The DNA for the CDR3 is TGTGCCAGCAGTCACGCGGGACAGGGGTCTGGAAACACCATATATTTT. It yields the protein CASSHAGQGSGNTIYF.

The CDR3: CASSPDTYVPYGYTF. CDR3 nucleotide sequence: TGCGCCAGCAGCCCGGACACTTACGTCCCTTATGGCTACACCTTC. This chain uses TRBV4-3 with TRBJ1-2; weak D call: TRBD1 (5 bases). Germline CDR1 reads LGHNA; CDR2 reads YSLEER. This CDR3 spans 15 amino acids. Deletions cut 4 bases from V and 5 bases from J, with 17 bases between.

Points on this clone: Other nucleotide sequences from this sample produce the same CDR3. The chain has TRBV4-3 and TRBJ1-1; D gene uncertain. Germline V gene lookup returns CDR1 LGHNA and CDR2 YSLEER. The CDR3 runs 14 residues. V was trimmed by 4 bases and J by 1 base, leaving 10 bases between them. The chain's CDR3 is CASSPLTRNTEAFF. The CDR3 nucleotides read TGCGCCAGCAGCCCCCTTACACGGAACACTGAAGCTTTCTTT.

The chain is built from TRBV28 and TRBJ2-7, with a possible D match to TRBD1 (6 bases). The CDR3 covers 13 residues. With 4 bases removed from V and 6 bases from J, the gap between germline ends came to 13 bases. Per germline, CDR1 MDHEN and CDR2 SYDVKM. CDR3 coding DNA: TGTGCCAGCAGTTCCGAACAGGGCCCCGAGCAGTACTTC. It is translated as CASSSEQGPEQYF. Variable domain in full (rest from reference TRBV28 and TRBJ2-7): DVKVTQSSRYLVKRTGEKVFLECVQDMDHENMFWYRQDPGLGLRLIYFSYDVKMKEKGDIPEGYSVSREKKERFSLILESASTNQTSMYLCASSSEQGPEQYFGPGTRLTVT.